Presented here are 5 T cell receptor beta chains from one specimen sequenced in a study of blood T cells in healthy people across ages. Together with a sample-barcoded 5' primer, a J-beta primer mix was included in a second PCR lasting roughly 7 to 11 cycles. TCRdb re-analysed the 5' RACE reads in MiXCR, keeping a single row per CDR3 protein. The sample shows around 940,000 distinct CDR3 sequences, roughly 47% of them seen only once. The specimen sequenced was blood. The source of these receptors is a woman aged 60-75 years in good health.

The rearrangement uses TRBV29-1 and TRBJ1-5; D is uncertain. The germline V gene encodes CDR1 SQVTM and CDR2 ANQGSEA. This CDR3 has 13 amino acids. V was pared by 4 bases and J by 4 bases, with 11 bases between. CDR3 sequence (DNA): TGCAGCGTTGGTGGCGGCCCGAATCAGCCCCAGCATTTT. This codes for CSVGGGPNQPQHF.

The V and J genes are TRBV12-3 or TRBV12-4 and TRBJ1-2; TRBD1 matches at 10 bases. The CDR3 has 16 amino acids. V lost 6 bases, J lost 4 bases, and 11 bases stayed unmatched. CDR3: CASRMTGGALAYGYTF. CDR3 nucleotides: TGTGCCAGCAGGATGACAGGGGGCGCGTTAGCCTATGGCTACACCTTC.

This rearrangement joins TRBV2 to TRBJ2-1; TRBD2 agrees at 9 bases. Germline V gene data show CDR1 as SNHLY and CDR2 as FYNNEI. The V gene end was trimmed by 8 bases and the J gene end by 7 bases; junction bases not matched to a gene: 9. This CDR3 is 14 amino acids long. As DNA, the CDR3 is TGTGCCAGCCGGGGGCGGGAGGGCTTGAATGAGCAGTTCTTC. Encoded protein: CASRGREGLNEQFF.

This chain links TRBV3-1 with TRBJ2-7; D is unclear. Germline CDR1 and CDR2: LGHDT and YNNKEL (reference sequence). Trimming left V 1 base short and J 0 bases short, with 7 bases between. The CDR3 has 14 residues. The chain's CDR3 is CASSQAVNSYEQYF. The CDR3 DNA follows: TGTGCCAGCAGCCAAGCTGTGAACTCCTACGAGCAGTACTTC.

This chain connects TRBV11-2 to TRBJ2-2; possibly TRBD1 for D (6 bases). This CDR3 region has 14 residues. The V end lost 6 bases, the J end lost 6 bases, and 14 bases lay between the germline ends. In germline, CDR1 is SGHAT, CDR2 FQNNGV. CDR3: CASRATGLAGELFF. The DNA of the CDR3 is TGTGCCAGCAGAGCTACAGGGCTGGCCGGGGAGCTGTTTTTT.